The sample holds one count of the clone carrying this TCR beta chain. V was clipped by 6 bases and J by 5 bases, with 17 bases between them. This CDR3 comprises 14 residues. The data stem from a study of CD8 T cells in Susac syndrome. Reverse transcription used about 0.45 to 1 ug RNA and random hexamers. MiXCR, run by TCRdb on the immunoSEQ multiplex PCR reads, gives a single entry per CDR3 protein. The sample shows roughly 130,000 distinct CDR3 sequences, 94% of them seen only once. The TCR sequence derives from a human donor with multiple sclerosis. The chain joins TRBV12-3 or TRBV12-4 to TRBJ2-7, with D hard to call. The specimen was CD4+ T cells from PBMCs. The CDR3 DNA sequence: TGTGCCAGCAGCCCCTACTTAGGGATCCACGAGCAGTACTTC. It is translated as CASSPYLGIHEQYF.